A selection of T cell receptor beta chains follows, all from one sample in a study of T-cell memory formation after mild COVID-19. TCRdb redid the calling of the 5' RACE reads with MiXCR, one entry per CDR3 protein. The data hold under 50,000 distinct CDR3 sequences, with 27% observed a single time. Sequencing was done on a sample of PBMCs or a T cell subset sorted from them (not recorded which). Receptor source: a man between 18 and 29 years old who had mild COVID-19 (a few samples of this study predate the infection). Cell type and time point are not known. Each CDR3 is given with its conserved first and last residue. Each record gives: V gene, clone size, J gene, D gene, CDR3 protein, CDR3 DNA. D genes are given only for firm matches. A row's size may be missing; if present it is once, few, many or a size class.

V: TRBV11-2
size: -
J: TRBJ2-7
D: TRBD1
CDR3: CASSDGTGGNYEQYF
DNA: TGTGCCAGCAGCGACGGGACAGGGGGGAACTACGAGCAGTACTTC

V: TRBV27
size: few
J: TRBJ1-2
D: -
CDR3: CASSFFGGGGYGYTF
DNA: TGTGCCAGCAGCTTTTTTGGGGGGGGCGGCTATGGCTACACCTTC

V: TRBV6-5
size: -
J: TRBJ2-3
D: TRBD2
CDR3: CASTPTSGDTQYF
DNA: TGTGCCAGCACCCCGACTAGCGGAGATACGCAGTATTTT

V: TRBV4-3
size: -
J: TRBJ1-2
D: -
CDR3: CASSQDRTPSYGYTF
DNA: TGCGCCAGCAGCCAAGATCGAACCCCGAGCTATGGCTACACCTTC

V: TRBV11-2
size: many
J: TRBJ2-2
D: -
CDR3: CASSLGAGELFF
DNA: TGTGCCAGCAGCTTAGGGGCCGGGGAGCTGTTTTTT

V: TRBV20-1
size: -
J: TRBJ2-1
D: TRBD1
CDR3: CSAVLRGPYNEQFF
DNA: TGCAGTGCCGTACTCAGGGGGCCGTACAATGAGCAGTTCTTC

V: TRBV12-3/TRBV12-4
size: few
J: TRBJ1-5
D: TRBD1
CDR3: CASRGRGENQPQHF
DNA: TGTGCCAGCAGGGGCAGGGGGGAAAATCAGCCCCAGCATTTT

V: TRBV25-1
size: -
J: TRBJ2-2
D: -
CDR3: CASSDPLYTGELFF
DNA: TGTGCCAGCAGCGATCCCCTGTACACCGGGGAGCTGTTTTTT

V: TRBV7-2
size: -
J: TRBJ1-3
D: -
CDR3: CALMDGNTIYF
DNA: TGTGCCCTCATGGACGGAAACACCATATATTTT

V: TRBV29-1
size: -
J: TRBJ2-5
D: TRBD1
CDR3: CSVEGGQGDSQETQYF
DNA: TGCAGCGTTGAAGGCGGACAGGGGGACTCGCAAGAGACCCAGTACTTC

V: TRBV7-8
size: few
J: TRBJ2-4
D: TRBD2
CDR3: CASSTPGLAGGLNIQYF
DNA: TGTGCCAGCAGCACACCGGGACTAGCGGGGGGGCTGAACATTCAGTACTTC

V: TRBV27
size: medium-sized
J: TRBJ1-2
D: -
CDR3: CASSLSDGYGYTF
DNA: TGTGCCAGCAGTTTATCTGACGGCTATGGCTACACCTTC

V: TRBV6-2/TRBV6-3
size: -
J: TRBJ2-1
D: -
CDR3: CASSYSVAASYNEQFF
DNA: TGTGCCAGCAGTTACTCGGTAGCGGCCTCCTACAATGAGCAGTTCTTC

V: TRBV25-1
size: few
J: TRBJ2-3
D: -
CDR3: CASSGFETGGTDTQYF
DNA: TGTGCCAGCAGTGGATTCGAGACAGGAGGCACAGATACGCAGTATTTT

V: TRBV5-1
size: -
J: TRBJ2-5
D: TRBD2
CDR3: CASSFLGLVVETQYF
DNA: TGCGCCAGCAGCTTCCTTGGACTAGTCGTGGAGACCCAGTACTTC

V: TRBV24-1
size: -
J: TRBJ2-1
D: -
CDR3: CATSDLDGSISEQFF
DNA: TGTGCCACCAGTGATCTAGACGGGTCAATTTCTGAGCAGTTCTTC

V: TRBV10-3
size: -
J: TRBJ2-5
D: -
CDR3: CAVNEEDQETQYF
DNA: TGTGCCGTAAATGAGGAGGACCAAGAGACCCAGTACTTC

V: TRBV7-9
size: -
J: TRBJ2-7
D: -
CDR3: CASSLLDRAYEQYF
DNA: TGTGCCAGCAGCTTACTGGACAGAGCCTACGAGCAGTACTTC

V: TRBV12-3/TRBV12-4
size: -
J: TRBJ2-1
D: TRBD2
CDR3: CASSTRTSVNEQFF
DNA: TGTGCCAGCAGTACCCGGACTAGTGTCAATGAGCAGTTCTTC

V: TRBV7-6
size: -
J: TRBJ2-3
D: TRBD2
CDR3: CASSRSGGAEDTQYF
DNA: TGTGCCAGCAGTCGAAGCGGGGGGGCCGAAGATACGCAGTATTTT

V: TRBV29-1
size: few
J: TRBJ2-7
D: -
CDR3: CSVGVGVSSYEQYF
DNA: TGCAGCGTTGGAGTGGGGGTAAGCTCCTACGAGCAGTACTTC

V: TRBV5-6
size: -
J: TRBJ2-3
D: -
CDR3: CASSAGDTQYF
DNA: TGTGCCAGCAGCGCGGGAGATACGCAGTATTTT

V: TRBV12-3/TRBV12-4
size: many
J: TRBJ2-1
D: -
CDR3: CASSEPGRAHNEQFF
DNA: TGTGCCAGCAGTGAGCCGGGAAGAGCCCACAATGAGCAGTTCTTC

V: TRBV7-2
size: few
J: TRBJ2-5
D: -
CDR3: CASSSPTGRRTQYF
DNA: TGTGCCAGCAGCTCCCCGACTGGACGGCGGACCCAGTACTTC

V: TRBV27
size: -
J: TRBJ2-7
D: -
CDR3: CASSFGATYEQYF
DNA: TGTGCCAGCAGTTTCGGAGCGACCTACGAGCAGTACTTC

V: TRBV15
size: few
J: TRBJ2-3
D: TRBD2
CDR3: CATSFGLAGGTDTQYF
DNA: TGTGCCACCAGCTTCGGACTAGCGGGGGGCACAGATACGCAGTATTTT

V: TRBV5-1
size: few
J: TRBJ2-1
D: -
CDR3: CASSFTGSYNEQFF
DNA: TGCGCCAGCAGCTTCACGGGCTCCTACAATGAGCAGTTCTTC

V: TRBV4-3
size: -
J: TRBJ2-1
D: TRBD2
CDR3: CASSQGATSGGANEQFF
DNA: TGCGCCAGCAGCCAAGGGGCTACTAGCGGGGGGGCAAATGAGCAGTTCTTC

V: TRBV7-6
size: many
J: TRBJ2-3
D: -
CDR3: CASSLEFWDTQYF
DNA: TGTGCCAGCAGCTTAGAGTTTTGGGATACGCAGTATTTT

V: TRBV5-6
size: -
J: TRBJ2-1
D: TRBD2
CDR3: CASSSPSGLAANEQFF
DNA: TGTGCCAGCAGCTCGCCCTCCGGACTAGCGGCGAATGAGCAGTTCTTC

V: TRBV12-3/TRBV12-4
size: -
J: TRBJ1-1
D: -
CDR3: CASSSDSFEAFF
DNA: TGTGCCAGCAGTTCCGACAGTTTTGAAGCTTTCTTT

V: TRBV6-5
size: -
J: TRBJ2-1
D: TRBD2
CDR3: CARTRPDGGGYNEQFF
DNA: TGTGCCAGAACCCGACCCGACGGGGGGGGCTACAATGAGCAGTTCTTC

V: TRBV20-1
size: -
J: TRBJ1-1
D: -
CDR3: CSALTGPHF
DNA: TGCAGTGCGTTAACAGGGCCCCACTTT

V: TRBV20-1
size: few
J: TRBJ2-7
D: -
CDR3: CSAKPRHRTTAKPYEQYF
DNA: TGCAGTGCTAAACCTCGACACCGGACTACCGCTAAACCCTACGAGCAGTACTTC

V: TRBV21-1
size: few
J: TRBJ2-1
D: -
CDR3: CASPDRVSPNEQFF
DNA: TGTGCCAGCCCAGACAGGGTTTCTCCCAATGAGCAGTTCTTC

V: TRBV24-1
size: few
J: TRBJ1-6
D: -
CDR3: CATQEAGDYNSPLHF
DNA: TGTGCCACCCAAGAGGCAGGCGACTATAATTCACCCCTCCACTTT

V: TRBV7-6
size: -
J: TRBJ2-2
D: TRBD2
CDR3: CASSPAGAGYGGELFF
DNA: TGTGCCAGCAGCCCGGCGGGAGCGGGGTACGGCGGGGAGCTGTTTTTT

V: TRBV7-3
size: -
J: TRBJ1-2
D: TRBD1
CDR3: CASSGGTGDGGYTF
DNA: TGTGCCAGCAGCGGAGGGACAGGGGATGGTGGCTACACCTTC

V: TRBV29-1
size: few
J: TRBJ2-5
D: -
CDR3: CSVYLYGEQETQYF
DNA: TGCAGCGTTTACCTCTACGGAGAACAAGAGACCCAGTACTTC

V: TRBV14
size: -
J: TRBJ2-5
D: -
CDR3: CASSQDLGLETQYF
DNA: TGTGCCAGCAGCCAAGATCTAGGATTGGAGACCCAGTACTTC

V: TRBV4-2
size: -
J: TRBJ2-1
D: -
CDR3: CASSQPLDYNEQFF
DNA: TGTGCCAGCAGCCAGCCTCTGGACTACAATGAGCAGTTCTTC

V: TRBV30
size: -
J: TRBJ2-7
D: TRBD1
CDR3: CATGTGGSYEQYF
DNA: TGTGCCACCGGGACAGGGGGCTCCTACGAGCAGTACTTC

V: TRBV29-1
size: -
J: TRBJ2-2
D: -
CDR3: CSVFADLNTGELFF
DNA: TGCAGCGTTTTTGCCGATCTGAACACCGGGGAGCTGTTTTTT

V: TRBV7-9
size: few
J: TRBJ1-2
D: TRBD1
CDR3: CASSLGQGPIVGYTF
DNA: TGTGCCAGCAGCCTCGGACAGGGCCCTATCGTTGGCTACACCTTC

V: TRBV4-3
size: -
J: TRBJ2-5
D: TRBD2
CDR3: CASSQDLLAGPQETQYF
DNA: TGCGCCAGCAGCCAAGATCTCCTAGCGGGGCCTCAAGAGACCCAGTACTTC

V: TRBV4-3
size: medium-sized
J: TRBJ2-5
D: -
CDR3: CASSRGQQETQYF
DNA: TGCGCCAGCAGCCGCGGGCAGCAAGAGACCCAGTACTTC

V: TRBV11-2
size: few
J: TRBJ2-2
D: TRBD2
CDR3: CASSSLPSSGGSGGELFF
DNA: TGTGCCAGCAGCTCCCTACCATCTAGCGGGGGGTCAGGCGGGGAGCTGTTTTTT

V: TRBV5-5
size: few
J: TRBJ2-1
D: -
CDR3: CASSLWGGDEQFF
DNA: TGTGCCAGCAGCTTGTGGGGCGGGGATGAGCAGTTCTTC

V: TRBV11-2
size: -
J: TRBJ2-2
D: -
CDR3: CASSLGRRGTGELFF
DNA: TGTGCCAGCAGCTTAGGGCGGAGGGGGACCGGGGAGCTGTTTTTT

V: TRBV13
size: -
J: TRBJ1-1
D: -
CDR3: CASSTEDSWAEAFF
DNA: TGTGCCAGCAGCACAGAAGACTCCTGGGCTGAAGCTTTCTTT

V: TRBV6-5
size: many
J: TRBJ1-5
D: -
CDR3: CASSYSFPPGGNQPQHF
DNA: TGTGCCAGCAGTTACTCGTTCCCCCCTGGGGGCAATCAGCCCCAGCATTTT